This TCR beta chain emerged from a study of blood T cell repertoires in COVID-19. The wider study: Collection of acute and convalescent COVID-19 samples took place in the United States, Italy and Spain. PBMCs, B-cell-depleted T cells, or T cells were the source of the cDNA or gDNA that made up the material.

Self-reported history from a screening survey and questionnaire set each donor's cohort. Some clones are missing from TCRdb's copy, which holds only in-frame ones; the method was immunoSEQ multiplex PCR. The data hold about 310,000 clones, with 89% observed a single time. Only one count was recorded for this clone. Germline CDR1 and CDR2: MNHEY and SMNVEV (reference sequence). The junction had 8 bases not matched to a gene; V was cut back by 6 bases and J by 1 base. This CDR3 has 15 residues. This rearrangement joins TRBV27 to TRBJ2-5; 7 nucleotides agree with TRBD2. Input material: PBMCs or T cells enriched from blood (not recorded which). This TCR was sampled from a woman aged 25 to 39 who had recovered from COVID-19. The CDR3 region has the DNA TGTGCCAGCAGCCTACTCGGGACTACCCAAGAGACCCAGTACTTC. This gives the protein CASSLLGTTQETQYF.